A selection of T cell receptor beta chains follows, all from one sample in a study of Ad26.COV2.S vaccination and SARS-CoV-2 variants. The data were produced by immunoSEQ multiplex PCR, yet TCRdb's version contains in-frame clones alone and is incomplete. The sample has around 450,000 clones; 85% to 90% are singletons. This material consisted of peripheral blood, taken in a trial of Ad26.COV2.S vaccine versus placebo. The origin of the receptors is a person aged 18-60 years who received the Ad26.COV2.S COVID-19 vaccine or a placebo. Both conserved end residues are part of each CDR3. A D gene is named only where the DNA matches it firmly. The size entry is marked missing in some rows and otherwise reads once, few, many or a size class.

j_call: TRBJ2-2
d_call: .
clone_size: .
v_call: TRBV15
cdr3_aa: CATSRDLLAGELFF
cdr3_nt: TGTGCCACCAGCAGGGACCTATTGGCCGGGGAGCTGTTTTTT

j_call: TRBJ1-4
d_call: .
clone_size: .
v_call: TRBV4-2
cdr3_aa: CASSQASRHTGDEKLFF
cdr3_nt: TGTGCCAGCAGCCAAGCTTCAAGACATACGGGGGATGAAAAACTGTTTTTT

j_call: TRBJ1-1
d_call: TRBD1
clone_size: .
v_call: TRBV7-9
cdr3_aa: CASSLPDRAVTEAFF
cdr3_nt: TGTGCCAGCAGCTTACCGGACAGGGCAGTCACTGAAGCTTTCTTT

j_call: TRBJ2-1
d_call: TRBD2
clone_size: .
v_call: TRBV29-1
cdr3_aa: CSVGKGLAGVNNEQFF
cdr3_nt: TGCAGCGTTGGGAAGGGACTAGCGGGAGTGAACAATGAGCAGTTCTTC

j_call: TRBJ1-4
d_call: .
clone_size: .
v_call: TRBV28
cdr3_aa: CASSRLGERDEKLFF
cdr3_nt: TGTGCCAGCAGTAGGCTAGGGGAAAGGGACGAAAAACTGTTTTTT

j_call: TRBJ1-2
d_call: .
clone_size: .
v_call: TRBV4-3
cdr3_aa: CASSRRVELKYGYTF
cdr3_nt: TGCGCCAGCAGCCGAAGGGTGGAGCTAAAGTATGGCTACACCTTC

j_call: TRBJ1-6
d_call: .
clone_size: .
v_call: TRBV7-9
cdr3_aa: CASSLLESPLHF
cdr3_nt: TGTGCCAGCAGCTTACTAGAGTCACCCCTCCACTTT

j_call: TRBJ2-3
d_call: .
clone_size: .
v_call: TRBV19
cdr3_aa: CASSIGRGGEDTQYF
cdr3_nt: TGTGCCAGTAGTATAGGTAGGGGAGGCGAGGATACGCAGTATTTT

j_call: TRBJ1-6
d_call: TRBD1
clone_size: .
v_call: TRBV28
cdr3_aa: CASSWDRNSPLHF
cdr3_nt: TGTGCCAGCAGTTGGGACAGGAATTCACCCCTCCACTTT

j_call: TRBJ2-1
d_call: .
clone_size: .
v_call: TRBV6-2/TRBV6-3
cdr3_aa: CASSYSILEPKIYNEQFF
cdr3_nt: TGTGCCAGCAGTTACTCGATCCTTGAGCCGAAGATTTACAATGAGCAGTTCTTC

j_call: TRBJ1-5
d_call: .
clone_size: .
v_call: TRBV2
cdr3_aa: CASSVWGSYSNQPQHF
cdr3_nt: TGTGCCAGCAGTGTTTGGGGGTCGTATAGCAATCAGCCCCAGCATTTT

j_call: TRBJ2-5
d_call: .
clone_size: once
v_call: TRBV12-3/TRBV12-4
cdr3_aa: CASLNGGTQYF
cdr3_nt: TGTGCCAGCCTAAACGGGGGGACCCAGTACTTC

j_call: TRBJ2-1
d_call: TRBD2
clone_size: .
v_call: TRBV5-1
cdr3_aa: CASSLNEARGDYNEQFF
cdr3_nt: TGCGCCAGCAGCTTGAATGAGGCGCGGGGGGACTACAATGAGCAGTTCTTC

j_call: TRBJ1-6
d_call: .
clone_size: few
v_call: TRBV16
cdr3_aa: CASSPRPDSPLHF
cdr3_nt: TGTGCCAGCAGCCCACGGCCGGATTCACCCCTCCACTTT

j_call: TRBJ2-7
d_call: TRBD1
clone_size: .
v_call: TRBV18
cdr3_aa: CASSPYDTGGIGKQYF
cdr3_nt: TGTGCCAGCTCACCGTACGATACAGGGGGGATTGGGAAGCAGTACTTC

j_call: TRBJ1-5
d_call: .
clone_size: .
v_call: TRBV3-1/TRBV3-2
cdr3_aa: CASSQERDQPQHF
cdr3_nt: TGTGCCAGCAGCCAAGAAAGAGATCAGCCCCAGCATTTT

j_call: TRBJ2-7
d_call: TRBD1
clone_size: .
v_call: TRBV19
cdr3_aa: CASSTTGEDEQYF
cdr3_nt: TGTGCCAGTAGTACGACAGGGGAGGACGAGCAGTACTTC

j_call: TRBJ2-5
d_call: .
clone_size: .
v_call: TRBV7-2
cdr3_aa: CASSLSLGETQYF
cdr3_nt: TGTGCCAGCAGCCTATCTCTCGGGGAGACCCAGTACTTC

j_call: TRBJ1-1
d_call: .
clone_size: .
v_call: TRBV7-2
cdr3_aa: CASSLAGGNTEAFF
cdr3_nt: TGTGCCAGCAGCTTAGCCGGAGGGAACACTGAAGCTTTCTTT

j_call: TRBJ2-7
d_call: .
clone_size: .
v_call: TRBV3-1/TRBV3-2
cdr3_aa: CASSQVSEGRYEQYF
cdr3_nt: TGTGCCAGCAGCCAAGTATCCGAAGGGCGCTACGAGCAGTACTTC

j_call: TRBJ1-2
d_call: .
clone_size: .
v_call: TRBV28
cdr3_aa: CASSLLGASSYGYTF
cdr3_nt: TGTGCCAGCAGTTTATTGGGGGCCTCTAGCTATGGCTACACCTTC

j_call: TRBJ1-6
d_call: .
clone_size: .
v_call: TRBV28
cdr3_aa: CASFRRSSYNSPLHF
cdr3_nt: TGTGCCAGCTTTCGACGAAGCTCCTATAATTCACCCCTCCACTTT

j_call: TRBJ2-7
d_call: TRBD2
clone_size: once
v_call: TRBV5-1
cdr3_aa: CASSLLRSGVAYEQYF
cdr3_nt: TGCGCCAGCAGCTTGCTGCGTAGCGGGGTTGCCTACGAGCAGTACTTC

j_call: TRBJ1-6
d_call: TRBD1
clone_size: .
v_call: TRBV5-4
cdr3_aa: CASSLDRGSGSPLHF
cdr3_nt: TGTGCCAGCAGCTTGGACAGGGGCTCCGGGTCACCCCTCCACTTT

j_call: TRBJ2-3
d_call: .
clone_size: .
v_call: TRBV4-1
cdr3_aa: CASSQAPGPQRTDTQYF
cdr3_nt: TGCGCCAGCAGCCAAGCTCCCGGGCCCCAGCGCACAGATACGCAGTATTTT

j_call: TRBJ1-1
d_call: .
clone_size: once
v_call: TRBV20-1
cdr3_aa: CSARGIVEAFF
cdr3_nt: TGCAGTGCTAGGGGTATAGTCGAAGCTTTCTTT

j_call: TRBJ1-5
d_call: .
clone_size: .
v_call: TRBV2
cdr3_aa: CASSEERGWDLDYQPQHF
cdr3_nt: TGTGCCAGCAGTGAAGAAAGGGGATGGGACCTGGACTATCAGCCCCAGCATTTT

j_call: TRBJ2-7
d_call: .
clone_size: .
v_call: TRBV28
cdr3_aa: CASSSGSYEQYF
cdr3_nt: TGTGCCAGCAGTTCTGGATCATACGAGCAGTACTTC